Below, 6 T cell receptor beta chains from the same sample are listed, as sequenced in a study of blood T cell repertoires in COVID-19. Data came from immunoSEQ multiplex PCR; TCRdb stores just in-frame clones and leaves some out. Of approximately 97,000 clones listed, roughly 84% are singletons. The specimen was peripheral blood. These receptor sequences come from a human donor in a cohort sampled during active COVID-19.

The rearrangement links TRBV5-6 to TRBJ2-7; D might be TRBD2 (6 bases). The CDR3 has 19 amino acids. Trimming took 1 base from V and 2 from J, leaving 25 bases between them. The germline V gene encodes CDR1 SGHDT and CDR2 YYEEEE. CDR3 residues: CASSLILALGSGLTYEQYF. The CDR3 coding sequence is TGTGCCAGCAGCTTGATCCTCGCATTAGGGTCGGGACTTACCTACGAGCAGTACTTC.

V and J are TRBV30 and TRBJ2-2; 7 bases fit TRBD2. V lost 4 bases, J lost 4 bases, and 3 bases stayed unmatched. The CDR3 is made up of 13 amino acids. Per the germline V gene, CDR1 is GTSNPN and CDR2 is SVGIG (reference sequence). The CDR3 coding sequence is TGTGCCTGGACTTGGGGGGGCACCGGGGAGCTGTTTTTT. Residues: CAWTWGGTGELFF.

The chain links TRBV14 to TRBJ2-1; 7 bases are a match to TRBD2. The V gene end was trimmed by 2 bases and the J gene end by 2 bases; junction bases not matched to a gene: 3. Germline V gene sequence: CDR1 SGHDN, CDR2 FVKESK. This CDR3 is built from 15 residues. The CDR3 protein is CASSQSAGPYNEQFF. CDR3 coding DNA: TGTGCCAGCAGCCAATCAGCGGGGCCCTACAATGAGCAGTTCTTC.

The CDR3 DNA reads as TGCGCCAGCAGCCAAGGCCTAGACCATGAGCAGTTCTTC. This encodes CASSQGLDHEQFF. The J gene is TRBJ2-1, the V gene TRBV4-3; D is unclear. V gave up 1 base and J gave up 8 bases, with 9 bases separating them. Germline V gives CDR1 LGHNA, CDR2 YSLEER. This CDR3 comprises 13 residues.

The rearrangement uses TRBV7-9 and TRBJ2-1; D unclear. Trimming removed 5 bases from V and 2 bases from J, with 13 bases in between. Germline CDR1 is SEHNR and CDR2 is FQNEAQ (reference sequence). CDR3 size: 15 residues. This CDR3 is CASSPRLTPYNEQFF. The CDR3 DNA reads TGTGCCAGCAGCCCCCGACTGACTCCCTACAATGAGCAGTTCTTC.

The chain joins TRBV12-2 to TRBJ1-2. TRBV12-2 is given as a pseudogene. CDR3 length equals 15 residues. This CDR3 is CASRPEGGVDYGYTF. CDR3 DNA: TGTGCAAGTCGCCCCGAGGGAGGGGTCGACTATGGCTACACCTTC.